These 32 T cell receptor beta chains came from one sample sequenced in a study of T cells after yellow fever vaccination. TCRdb ran MiXCR on the 5' RACE reads and lists one entry per CDR3 protein. The sample contains some 420,000 distinct CDR3 sequences, 18% of which appear only once. The sample here was PBMCs, taken before the yellow fever booster vaccination. These TCRs come from a man younger than 35 who received the YFV17D yellow fever vaccine.

The table lists this clonotype with a few counts. The chain employs TRBV4-1 and TRBJ2-3, with 7 bases that match TRBD2. Germline V gene data show CDR1 as MGHRA and CDR2 as YSYEKL. This CDR3 region has 14 residues. After removal of 0 bases from V and 5 bases from J, the junction contained 2 bases not matched to a gene. The CDR3 protein is CASSQELARDTQYF. CDR3 bases: TGCGCCAGCAGCCAAGAACTAGCGCGAGATACGCAGTATTTT.

This clonotype was seen ten or more times. The germline gene is not matched at one end of the junction; a read error may be the cause. The J gene is TRBJ2-1, the V gene TRBV9; D uncertain. CDR1 and CDR2 from the germline V gene are SGDLS and YYNGEE. The CDR3 loop spans 13 amino acids. Here the CDR3 reads CASSVLGNNEQFF. The CDR3 DNA reads as TGTGCCAGCAGCGTACTAGGGAATAATGAACAGTTCTTC.

The table lists this clonotype with a few counts. The genes are TRBV7-2 and TRBJ1-2; possible D gene TRBD1, 6 bases. Trimming took 5 bases from V and 5 from J, leaving 12 bases between them. CDR1 and CDR2 from the germline V gene are SGHTA and FQGNSA. The CDR3 loop spans 13 amino acids. CDR3: CASSVDSLYGYTF. CDR3 coding DNA: TGTGCCAGCAGCGTGGACAGCCTTTATGGCTACACCTTC.

The rearrangement joins TRBV13 to TRBJ1-2; 8 nucleotides agree with TRBD1. Per the germline V gene, CDR1 is PRHDT and CDR2 is FYEKMQ (reference sequence). The length of the CDR3 is 14 residues. Trimming removed 5 bases from V and 5 bases from J; junction bases left unmatched: 7. CDR3 residues: CASSIGTGGYGYTF. In DNA, the CDR3 is TGTGCCAGCAGCATTGGGACAGGTGGATATGGCTACACCTTC.

The rearrangement uses TRBV27 and TRBJ2-2, with D possibly being TRBD1 (7 bases). The V gene lost 4 bases and the J gene lost 3 bases, with 15 bases spanning the gap. This CDR3 has 16 amino acids. Per the germline V gene, CDR1 is MNHEY and CDR2 is SMNVEV (reference sequence). CDR3 sequence (DNA): TGTGCCAGCAGTTCAGGACAGGAGGGATACACCGGGGAGCTGTTTTTT. As protein: CASSSGQEGYTGELFF.

This clonotype showed up just a few times. The chain employs TRBV7-2 and TRBJ2-7; 9 bases match TRBD2. The CDR3 length is 15 residues. The V gene end was trimmed by 4 bases and the J gene end by 6 bases; junction bases not matched to a gene: 10. CDR1 and CDR2 (germline): SGHTA, FQGNSA. The CDR3 DNA reads as TGTGCCAGCAGCTCAAGCCGCGGGGGGGGTGGCGAGCAGTACTTC. Translating gives CASSSSRGGGGEQYF.

The chain recombines TRBV20-1 with TRBJ1-6; TRBD1 might be the D (5 bases). V was trimmed by 0 bases and J by 9 bases, leaving 6 bases between them. The germline V gene encodes CDR1 DFQATT and CDR2 SNEGSKA (reference sequence). The CDR3 extends over 12 amino acids. The CDR3 here is CSARDRGSPLHF. In nucleotides, the CDR3 is TGCAGTGCTAGAGATAGGGGTTCACCCCTCCACTTT.

The chain couples TRBV6-2 or TRBV6-3 to TRBJ1-6; D uncertain. CDR3 size: 15 residues. V dropped 0 bases and J dropped 7 bases, with 10 bases sitting between them. Per germline, CDR1 MNHEY and CDR2 SVGEGT. CDR3 sequence (DNA): TGTGCCAGCAGTTACTCAAGGACGGGAAATTCACCCCTCCACTTT. Its translation is CASSYSRTGNSPLHF.

A few counts support this clonotype. The rearrangement uses TRBV9 and TRBJ2-5; TRBD1 or TRBD2 may be the D gene (6 bases each). The CDR3 runs 13 residues. Trimming removed 3 bases from V and 5 bases from J, with 11 bases in between. The germline gives CDR1 SGDLS, CDR2 YYNGEE. The DNA of the CDR3 is TGTGCCAGCAGCGAGGGGGGCGACGAGACCCAGTACTTC. It specifies CASSEGGDETQYF.

The rearrangement uses TRBV4-3 and TRBJ2-7; no reliable D call. This CDR3 comprises 15 residues. The V gene's germline CDR1 is LGHNA and CDR2 YSLEER. With 4 bases removed from V and 0 bases from J, the gap between germline ends came to 13 bases. The CDR3 protein is CASSPRSQSSYEQYF. The CDR3 nucleotides read TGCGCCAGCAGCCCTAGATCACAAAGCTCCTACGAGCAGTACTTC.

The genes are TRBV20-1 and TRBJ2-7; D perhaps matches TRBD1 (5 bases). V was cut by 5 bases and J by 0 bases, with 11 bases left in between. This CDR3 comprises 13 residues. The germline V gene has CDR1 DFQATT and CDR2 SNEGSKA (reference sequence). The CDR3 spells CSAARQGSYEQYV. The CDR3 region has the DNA TGCAGTGCTGCCCGGCAGGGCTCCTACGAGCAGTACGTC.

This clonotype has just a few counts. The chain carries TRBV24-1 and TRBJ1-5; TRBD1 agrees at 7 bases. The germline CDR1 and CDR2 sequences are KGHDR and SFDVKD. The V and J ends lost 2 bases and 4 bases, in that order; junction bases with no gene match: 1. The CDR3 extends over 14 amino acids. CDR3 loop: CATSDSQGNQPQHF. In DNA form, the CDR3 reads TGTGCCACCAGTGATTCACAGGGGAATCAGCCCCAGCATTTT.

There are many counts of this clonotype. The chain recombines TRBV5-1 with TRBJ1-2; D might be TRBD1 (5 bases). This CDR3 is 13 amino acids long. V was shortened by 0 bases and J by 8 bases, with 11 bases between the two germline ends. CDR1 SGHRS and CDR2 YFSETQ come from the germline V gene. CDR3 nucleotides: TGCGCCAGCAGCTTGGTCCTACAGGTCGGCTACACCTTC. Its protein is CASSLVLQVGYTF.

This clonotype was recorded a few times. The chain is built from TRBV4-3 and TRBJ2-5; TRBD2 matches at 7 bases. Unmatched junction bases numbered 2, after V lost 1 base and J lost 3 bases. CDR1 and CDR2 from the germline V gene are LGHNA and YSLEER. There are 14 residues in the CDR3. The CDR3 bases are TGCGCCAGCAGCCAAGTACTAGCGAAAGAGACCCAGTACTTC. It specifies CASSQVLAKETQYF.

The chain links TRBV12-3 or TRBV12-4 to TRBJ2-6; D is uncertain. Trimming took off 5 bases at V and 12 bases at J, with 5 bases between the two ends. This CDR3 has 10 residues. In DNA, the CDR3 is TGTGCCAGCAGTAGTTCCGTCCTGACTTTC. Translating it yields CASSSSVLTF.

This clonotype was seen many times. The V and J genes are TRBV4-3 and TRBJ2-3, with TRBD2 matching over 7 bases. Trimming removed 3 bases from V and 0 bases from J; junction bases left unmatched: 12. Germline lookup yields CDR1 LGHNA and CDR2 YSLEER. CDR3 size: 18 residues. CDR3 nucleotide sequence: TGCGCCAGCAGCCAGGATCTCAAAAGCGGGGTTAGCACAGATACGCAGTATTTT. It yields the protein CASSQDLKSGVSTDTQYF.

This clonotype was picked up a small number of times. The V call is TRBV20-1, the J call TRBJ1-1, with TRBD1 as a possible D gene (6 bases). This CDR3 region has 13 residues. Per the germline V gene, CDR1 is DFQATT and CDR2 is SNEGSKA (reference sequence). Trimming took 3 bases from V and 1 from J, leaving 9 bases between them. CDR3 sequence: CSARMTGNTEAFF. CDR3 in DNA: TGCAGTGCTAGGATGACAGGGAACACTGAAGCTTTCTTT.

There are a few counts of this clonotype. The CDR3, as DNA: TGTGCCAGCAGCCGACGAGGGACAGGGGATGCCCAAGAGACCCAGTACTTC. It translates to CASSRRGTGDAQETQYF. The gene calls are TRBV7-9 and TRBJ2-5, with 10 bases identical to TRBD1. The junction had 10 bases not matched to a gene; V was cut back by 5 bases and J by 1 base. The CDR3 spans 17 residues. The germline V gene has CDR1 SEHNR and CDR2 FQNEAQ (reference sequence).

The CDR3 coding sequence is TGCAGTGCTTCAACGGGGCCGATTAGCACAGATACGCAGTATTTT. This codes for CSASTGPISTDTQYF. The gene calls are TRBV20-1 and TRBJ2-3; D may be TRBD1 or TRBD2 (5 bases each). This CDR3 has 15 amino acids. The V end lost 5 bases, the J end lost 0 bases, and 15 bases lay between the germline ends. CDR1 and CDR2 from the germline V gene are DFQATT and SNEGSKA (reference sequence).

This chain uses TRBV10-3 with TRBJ2-1; D perhaps matches TRBD2 (6 bases). V shed 7 bases and J shed 6 bases, with 16 bases lying between them. CDR1 and CDR2 (germline): ENHRY, SYGVKD. CDR3 length equals 14 residues. Written as DNA, the CDR3 is TGTGCCATCACTGACGTACCGGGGGTCAATGAGCAGTTCTTC. Translation gives CAITDVPGVNEQFF.

This clonotype was detected only a few times. The chain links TRBV4-3 to TRBJ2-5; no clear D gene. CDR3 length: 15 residues. Deletions cut 0 bases from V and 5 bases from J, with 13 bases between. CDR1 is LGHNA and CDR2 is YSLEER in the germline V gene. DNA of the CDR3: TGCGCCAGCAGCCAAGAAAGAAGGGCGGAGGAGACCCAGTACTTC. Translation: CASSQERRAEETQYF.

CDR3 in DNA: TGTGCCAGCAGCTCCCTCAGGACTAGCGGAACAGATACGCAGTATTTT. Translating it yields CASSSLRTSGTDTQYF. This sequence joins TRBV13 and TRBJ2-3; 10 bases fit TRBD2. CDR3 length: 16 amino acids. Trimming took 4 bases from V and 3 from J; bases not matched to a gene: 7. From germline, CDR1 is PRHDT and CDR2 FYEKMQ (reference sequence).

The J gene is TRBJ1-1, the V gene TRBV5-1, with TRBD1 matching over 7 bases. V lost 4 bases to trimming and J lost 3 bases; unmatched junction nucleotides: 9. From germline, CDR1 is SGHRS and CDR2 YFSETQ. The CDR3 extends over 15 amino acids. CDR3 residues: CASSEKTGMDTEAFF. For the CDR3, the DNA is TGCGCCAGCAGCGAGAAGACAGGGATGGACACTGAAGCTTTCTTT.

This clonotype was found a few times. The V gene is TRBV12-3 or TRBV12-4, the J gene TRBJ2-5; 7 positions match TRBD2. This CDR3 comprises 15 residues. Germline trimming cut 1 base from V and 2 bases from J; bases unmatched to any gene: 4. The CDR3, as DNA: TGTGCCAGCAGTTTAGGGGAGGGAACTCAAGAGACCCAGTACTTC. Amino acid sequence: CASSLGEGTQETQYF.

This clonotype appeared a few times. The V call is TRBV20-1, the J call TRBJ2-1, with D possibly TRBD1 on 5 matching bases. The germline V gene has CDR1 DFQATT and CDR2 SNEGSKA (reference sequence). The CDR3 has 14 residues. Trimming cost V 3 bases and J 2 bases, with 11 bases left between them. The CDR3 loop reads CSARGRAAYNEQFF. The CDR3 region has the DNA TGCAGTGCTAGGGGCAGGGCTGCCTACAATGAGCAGTTCTTC.

Only a few counts were recorded for this clonotype. The chain uses TRBV7-9 and TRBJ1-2, with 8 bases lining up with TRBD1. The CDR3 extends over 14 amino acids. After removal of 5 bases from V and 3 bases from J, the junction contained 5 bases not matched to a gene. Looked up from germline, CDR1 is SEHNR and CDR2 is FQNEAQ (reference sequence). Here the CDR3 reads CASSQTGAYYGYTF. In nucleotides, the CDR3 is TGTGCCAGCAGCCAGACAGGGGCCTACTATGGCTACACCTTC.

The V and J genes are TRBV29-1 and TRBJ2-3; D is ambiguous. The CDR3 has 12 amino acids. CDR1 is SQVTM and CDR2 is ANQGSEA in the germline V gene. V lost 6 bases, J lost 0 bases, and 7 bases lay in between. CDR3 bases: TGCAGCGTCGCCACTAGCACAGATACGCAGTATTTT. It codes for CSVATSTDTQYF.

This clonotype showed up just a few times. The chain is built from TRBV4-3 and TRBJ2-1, with TRBD2 identical over 8 bases. CDR3 length: 13 residues. Losses at the gene ends were 2 bases for V and 8 bases for J; bases not matched to a gene: 2. CDR1 LGHNA and CDR2 YSLEER come from the germline V gene. The CDR3 sequence: CASSQSGGYEQFF. CDR3 DNA: TGCGCCAGCAGCCAATCGGGGGGGTATGAGCAGTTCTTC.

V usage is TRBV6-5 and J usage is TRBJ2-2, with D possibly TRBD2 on 5 matching bases. Germline V gives CDR1 MNHEY, CDR2 SVGAGI. V lost 2 bases and J 5 bases, leaving 9 bases between the germline ends. The CDR3 has 14 amino acids. For the CDR3, the DNA is TGTGCCAGCAGTTACCGACCGGGAACCGGGGAGCTGTTTTTT. The encoded protein is CASSYRPGTGELFF.

The gene calls are TRBV12-3 or TRBV12-4 and TRBJ2-3, with D perhaps TRBD2 (7 bases). The CDR3 is made up of 15 amino acids. The V end lost 3 bases, the J end lost 4 bases, and 14 bases lay between the germline ends. In DNA form, the CDR3 reads TGTGCCAGCAGTTTCCAGGGGAGGGCCCCAGATACGCAGTATTTT. Translation gives CASSFQGRAPDTQYF.

J is TRBJ1-1 and V is TRBV3-1; the D gene is possibly TRBD1 (6 bases). The CDR3 consists of 15 residues. Between the trimmed V and J ends, which lost 1 base and 6 bases, there was a span of 15 bases. Germline loops: CDR1 LGHDT, CDR2 YNNKEL (reference sequence). The CDR3 region has the DNA TGTGCCAGCAGCCAAGGAACAGGGTGGGGGGCTGAAGCTTTCTTT. Translating it yields CASSQGTGWGAEAFF.

The J gene is TRBJ2-5, the V gene TRBV6-2 or TRBV6-3; 8 bases are a match to TRBD2. Per the germline V gene, CDR1 is MNHEY and CDR2 is SVGEGT. V shed 6 bases and J 1 base; nucleotides not matched to a gene: 7. CDR3 length: 15 amino acids. The CDR3 bases are TGTGCCAGCAGCCGACTAGCGAGCGTCCAAGAGACCCAGTACTTC. Amino acids: CASSRLASVQETQYF.